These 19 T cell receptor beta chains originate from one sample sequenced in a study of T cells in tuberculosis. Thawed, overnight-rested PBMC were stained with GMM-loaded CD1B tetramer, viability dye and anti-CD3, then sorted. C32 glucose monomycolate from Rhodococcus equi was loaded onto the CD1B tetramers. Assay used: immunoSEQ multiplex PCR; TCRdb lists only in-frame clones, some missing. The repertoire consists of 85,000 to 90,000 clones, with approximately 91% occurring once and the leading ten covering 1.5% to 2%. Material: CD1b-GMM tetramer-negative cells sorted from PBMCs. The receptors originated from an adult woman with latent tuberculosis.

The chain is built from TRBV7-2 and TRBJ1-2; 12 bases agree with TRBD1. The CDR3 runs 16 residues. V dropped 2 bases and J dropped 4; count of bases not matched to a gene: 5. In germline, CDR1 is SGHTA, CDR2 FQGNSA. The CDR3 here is CASSLRGQGAVYGYTF. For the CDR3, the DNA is TGTGCCAGCAGCTTAAGGGGACAGGGGGCTGTCTATGGCTACACCTTC.

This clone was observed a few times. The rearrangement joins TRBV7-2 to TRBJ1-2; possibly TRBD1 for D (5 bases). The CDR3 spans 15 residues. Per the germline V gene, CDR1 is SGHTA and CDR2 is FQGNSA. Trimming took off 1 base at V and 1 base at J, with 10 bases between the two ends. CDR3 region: CASSLGPTDNYGYTF. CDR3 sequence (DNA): TGTGCCAGCAGCTTAGGACCGACAGATAACTATGGCTACACCTTC.

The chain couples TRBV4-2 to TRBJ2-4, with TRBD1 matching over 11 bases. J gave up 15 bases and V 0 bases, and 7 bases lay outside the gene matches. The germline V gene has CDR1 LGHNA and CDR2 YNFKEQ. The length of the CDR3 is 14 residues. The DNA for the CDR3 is TGTGCCAGCAGCCAAGATATCGGACAGGGGGCTTTGTACTTC. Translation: CASSQDIGQGALYF.

The CDR3 loop is CAIRISSGTGELFF. The CDR3 region has the DNA TGTGCCATCAGAATCTCTTCGGGGACCGGGGAGCTGTTTTTT. This sequence joins TRBV10-3 and TRBJ2-2; tentatively, D is TRBD2 (5 bases). This CDR3 has 14 residues. V lost 6 bases, J lost 5 bases, and 13 bases lay in between. Germline CDR1 is ENHRY and CDR2 is SYGVKD.

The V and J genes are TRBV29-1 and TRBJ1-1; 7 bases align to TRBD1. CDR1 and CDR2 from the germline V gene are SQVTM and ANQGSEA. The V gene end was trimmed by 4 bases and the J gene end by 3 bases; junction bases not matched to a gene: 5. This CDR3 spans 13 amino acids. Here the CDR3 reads CSVVRQGYTEAFF. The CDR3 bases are TGCAGCGTTGTTAGACAGGGCTACACTGAAGCTTTCTTT.

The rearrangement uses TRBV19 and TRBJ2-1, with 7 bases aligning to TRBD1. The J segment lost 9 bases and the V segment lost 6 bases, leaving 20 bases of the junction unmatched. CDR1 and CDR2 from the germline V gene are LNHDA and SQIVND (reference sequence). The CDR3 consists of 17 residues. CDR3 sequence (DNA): TGTGCCAGTAGCCTAATTACAGGGGCAAATCCCTCAAGTGAGCAGTTCTTC. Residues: CASSLITGANPSSEQFF.

As DNA, the CDR3 is TGTGCCAGCAGTTTGATCGGGGGGGGGACTGAAGCTTTCTTT. Its translation: CASSLIGGGTEAFF. This sequence joins TRBV27 and TRBJ1-1; possibly TRBD1 for D (5 bases). Germline-derived CDR1 and CDR2 are MNHEY and SMNVEV (reference sequence). The length of the CDR3 is 14 residues. The V end was cut by 3 bases, the J end by 5 bases, with 13 bases between.

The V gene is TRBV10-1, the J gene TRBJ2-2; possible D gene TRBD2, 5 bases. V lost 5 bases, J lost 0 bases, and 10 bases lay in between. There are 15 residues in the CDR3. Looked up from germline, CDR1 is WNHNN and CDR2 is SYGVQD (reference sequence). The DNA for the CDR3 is TGCGCCAGCAGTTTGACTAACACGAACACCGGGGAGCTGTTTTTT. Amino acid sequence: CASSLTNTNTGELFF.

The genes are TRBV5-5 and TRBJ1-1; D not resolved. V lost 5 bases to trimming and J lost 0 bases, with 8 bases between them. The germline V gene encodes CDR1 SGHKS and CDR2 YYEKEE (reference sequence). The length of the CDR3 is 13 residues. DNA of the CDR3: TGTGCCAGCAGGACAAAGATGAACACTGAAGCTTTCTTT. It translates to CASRTKMNTEAFF.

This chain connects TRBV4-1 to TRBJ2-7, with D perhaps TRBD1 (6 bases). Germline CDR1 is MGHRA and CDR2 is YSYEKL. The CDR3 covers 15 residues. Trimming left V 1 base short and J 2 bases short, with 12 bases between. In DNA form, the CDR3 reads TGCGCCAGCAGCCAAGGCGTTAACAGGGCCTACGAGCAGTACTTC. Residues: CASSQGVNRAYEQYF.

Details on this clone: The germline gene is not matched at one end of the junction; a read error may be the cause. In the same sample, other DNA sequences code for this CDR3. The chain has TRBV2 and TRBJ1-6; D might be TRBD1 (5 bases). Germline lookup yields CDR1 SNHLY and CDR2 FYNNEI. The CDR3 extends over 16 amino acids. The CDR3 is CASSDRGTLYNSPLHF. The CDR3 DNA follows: TGTGCCAGCAGTGATCGGGGGACCCTATATAATTCCCCCCTCCACTTT.

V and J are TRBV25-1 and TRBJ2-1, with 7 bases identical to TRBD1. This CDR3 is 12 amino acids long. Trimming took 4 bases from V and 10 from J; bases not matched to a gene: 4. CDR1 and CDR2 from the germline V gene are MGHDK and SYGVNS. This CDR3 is CASSVPQGEQFF. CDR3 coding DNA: TGTGCCAGCAGTGTCCCACAGGGGGAGCAGTTCTTC.

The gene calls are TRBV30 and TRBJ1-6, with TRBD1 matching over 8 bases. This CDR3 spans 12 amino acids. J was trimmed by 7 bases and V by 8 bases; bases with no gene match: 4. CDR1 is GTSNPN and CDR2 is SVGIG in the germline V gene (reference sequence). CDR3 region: CAQGQDNSPLHF. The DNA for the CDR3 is TGTGCCCAGGGACAGGACAATTCACCCCTCCACTTT.

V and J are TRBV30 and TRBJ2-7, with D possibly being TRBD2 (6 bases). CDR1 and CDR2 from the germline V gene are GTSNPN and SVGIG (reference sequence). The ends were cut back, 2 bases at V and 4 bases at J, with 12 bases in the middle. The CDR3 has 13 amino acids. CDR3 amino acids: CAWSRRERYEQYF. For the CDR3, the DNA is TGTGCCTGGAGTCGGCGGGAAAGGTACGAGCAGTACTTC.

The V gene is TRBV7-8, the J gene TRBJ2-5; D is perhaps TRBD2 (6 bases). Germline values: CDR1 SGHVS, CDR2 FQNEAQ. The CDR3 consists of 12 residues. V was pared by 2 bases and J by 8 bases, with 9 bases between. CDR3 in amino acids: CASSLPGVTQYF. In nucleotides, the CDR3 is TGTGCCAGCAGCTTACCGGGAGTAACCCAGTACTTC.

This CDR3 reads CASTAGAGELFF. CDR3 in DNA: TGCGCCAGCACCGCGGGGGCCGGGGAGCTGTTTTTT. The V call is TRBV5-1, the J call TRBJ2-2; the match to TRBD2 covers 7 bases. Germline values: CDR1 SGHRS, CDR2 YFSETQ. The CDR3 is 12 amino acids. V lost 6 bases to trimming and J lost 6 bases; unmatched junction nucleotides: 2.

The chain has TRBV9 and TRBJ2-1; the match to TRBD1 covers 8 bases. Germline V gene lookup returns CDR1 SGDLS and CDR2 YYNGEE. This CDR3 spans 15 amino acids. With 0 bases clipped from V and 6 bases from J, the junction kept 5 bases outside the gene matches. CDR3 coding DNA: TGTGCCAGCAGCGTAGGAACAGGGGGTTCCAATGAGCAGTTCTTC. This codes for CASSVGTGGSNEQFF. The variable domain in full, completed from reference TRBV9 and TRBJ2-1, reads DSGVTQTPKHLITATGQRVTLRCSPRSGDLSVYWYQQSLDQGLQFLIQYYNGEERAKGNILERFSAQQFPDLHSELNLSSLELGDSALYFCASSVGTGGSNEQFFGPGTRLTVL.

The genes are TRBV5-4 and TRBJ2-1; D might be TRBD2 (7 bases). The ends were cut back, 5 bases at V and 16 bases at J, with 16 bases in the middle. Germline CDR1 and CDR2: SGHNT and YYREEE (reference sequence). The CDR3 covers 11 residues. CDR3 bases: TGTGCCAGCAGAGTCGGGGGGCTATCATTCTTC. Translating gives CASRVGGLSFF.

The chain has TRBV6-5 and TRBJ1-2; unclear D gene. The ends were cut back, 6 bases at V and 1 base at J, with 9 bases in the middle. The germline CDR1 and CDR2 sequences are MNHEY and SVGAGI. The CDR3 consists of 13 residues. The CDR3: CASRAAVNYGYTF. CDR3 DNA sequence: TGTGCCAGCAGGGCTGCCGTTAACTATGGCTACACCTTC.